The T cell receptor (beta chain) under discussion was sequenced for a study of patients and donors after allogeneic stem cell transplantation. In this sample, this clonotype turned up a few times. The CDR3 has 14 amino acids. V was trimmed by 7 bases and J by 4 bases, leaving 16 bases between them. Germline V gene sequence: CDR1 SGHTA, CDR2 FQGNSA. One entry per CDR3 protein results from TCRdb running MiXCR on the RT-PCR reads. The data show about 960,000 distinct CDR3 sequences, more than 15% seen once. The chain links TRBV7-2 to TRBJ1-2; the D gene is possibly TRBD1 (6 bases). The clonotype was recovered from a human donor who was either an allogeneic HSCT recipient or a stem cell or donor lymphocyte infusion donor (not recorded which). It is not recorded whose cells these are; they may come from a transplant donor. The sequencing input was blood, either unsorted or a sorted T cell fraction (not recorded which). The CDR3 is CASTNRGGGYGYTF. The CDR3 nucleotides read TGTGCCAGCACCAATCGAGGAGGGGGCTATGGCTACACCTTC.